The TCR beta chain described here comes from a study of OX40 agonist ivuxolimab in advanced cancers. Study overall: Hepatocellular carcinoma, melanoma, renal cell or head and neck cancer was diagnosed in the dose-escalation patients. Broader study findings: Undetermined was the antigen specificity of the expanded peripheral T cells.

Remarks on this clone: As yet, its antigen is unknown.

The germline CDR1 and CDR2 sequences are SGHDT and YYEEEE. Trimming left V 1 base short and J 9 bases short, with 14 bases between. The CDR3 has 14 amino acids. TCRdb's table, derived via immunoSEQ multiplex PCR, lists solely in-frame clones and lacks some. The table includes under 150,000 clones, roughly 91% detected once. Exclusion applied to patients with autoimmune disease history or systemic immunosuppression. Samples were taken at baseline and on day 1 of cycles 4 and 7. Sequenced here: CD4+ or CD8+ T cells sorted from blood, sampled in a trial of the OX40 agonist ivuxolimab. The chain carries TRBV5-6 and TRBJ2-1; D possibly uses TRBD1 or TRBD2 (7 bases each). This receptor was identified in an adult with an advanced solid tumor such as melanoma, head and neck, liver or kidney cancer. The DNA of the CDR3 is TGTGCCAGCAGCTTGTTGACCAGGGGGGGTGAGCAGTTCTTC. It translates to CASSLLTRGGEQFF.